This T cell receptor (beta chain) derives from a study of blood T cell repertoires in COVID-19. Sequencing was performed with immunoSEQ multiplex PCR; in TCRdb, only in-frame clones are kept and a portion is missing. Among 300,000 to 450,000 clones listed, more than 70% were seen once. Germline V gene data show CDR1 as MNHEY and CDR2 as SMNVEV (reference sequence). The CDR3 sequence is 15 residues long. V trimming: 6 bases; J trimming: 4 bases; junction bases outside the gene matches: 10. All enrollees were about 18 to 95 years old and from some 24 US areas. The chain combines TRBV27 with TRBJ2-7, with 9 bases fitting TRBD2. This TCR was sampled from a woman younger than 35 who had recovered from COVID-19. The sequenced sample was PBMCs or T cells enriched from blood (not recorded which). The DNA for the CDR3 is TGTGCCAGCAGGGGCTTGGGTAGCGGGGGTTACGAGCAGTACTTC. Protein product: CASRGLGSGGYEQYF.